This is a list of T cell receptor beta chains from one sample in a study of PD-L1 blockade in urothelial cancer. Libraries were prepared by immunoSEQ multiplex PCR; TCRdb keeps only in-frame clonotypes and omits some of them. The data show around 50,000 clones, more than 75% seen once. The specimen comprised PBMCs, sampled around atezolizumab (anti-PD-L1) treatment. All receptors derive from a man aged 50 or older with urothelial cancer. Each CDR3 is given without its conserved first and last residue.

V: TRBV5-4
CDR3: ASSLKTSGKGSEQY

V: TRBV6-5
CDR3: ASRTPGGARDTQY

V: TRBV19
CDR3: ASSIAGMGKLF

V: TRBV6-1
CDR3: ASRERARTSGANEQF

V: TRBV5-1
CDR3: ASSLSDGSNTEAF

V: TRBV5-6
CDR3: ASSLVGQTYYEQY

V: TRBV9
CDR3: ASSVGWTGGENSPLH

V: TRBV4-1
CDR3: ASSQDQGSTDTQY

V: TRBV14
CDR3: ASSHPAGLASMNTEAF

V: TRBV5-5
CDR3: ASSLRDRGQDTQY

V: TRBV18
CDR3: ASSPIPPTGGAYTQY

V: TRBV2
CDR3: ASSSTGQSYGYT

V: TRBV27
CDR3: ASSSTASYEQY

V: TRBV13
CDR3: ASSLAREGQPQH

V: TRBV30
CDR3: AWSGGRIQY

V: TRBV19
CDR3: ASSIRLRQGRSGANVLT